What follows are 26 T cell receptor beta chains derived from one specimen sequenced in a study of blood T cell repertoires in COVID-19. The method was immunoSEQ multiplex PCR; TCRdb's version includes in-frame clones alone and lacks a portion of them. The repertoire holds some 490,000 clones, with roughly 88% as singletons. The sample was peripheral blood. The source of these receptors is a human donor in a cohort sampled during active COVID-19.

The chain has TRBV7-3 and TRBJ1-1, with a tentative D call TRBD1 (5 bases). Between the trimmed V and J ends, which lost 5 bases and 3 bases, there was a span of 13 bases. Germline CDR1 SGHTA, CDR2 FQGTGA. This CDR3 comprises 14 residues. The chain's CDR3 is CASSPGWGDTEAFF. In nucleotides, the CDR3 is TGTGCCAGCAGCCCAGGGTGGGGGGACACTGAAGCTTTCTTT. Filled out from reference TRBV7-3 and TRBJ1-1, the complete variable domain reads GAGVSQTPSNKVTEKGKYVELRCDPISGHTALYWYRQSLGQGPEFLIYFQGTGAADDSGLPNDRFFAVRPEGSVSTLKIQRTERGDSAVYLCASSPGWGDTEAFFGQGTRLTVV.

V and J are TRBV28 and TRBJ2-1, with 8 bases fitting TRBD2. CDR3 length equals 15 residues. The germline V gene encodes CDR1 MDHEN and CDR2 SYDVKM. V was pared by 1 base and J by 5 bases, with 4 bases of the junction left unmatched. CDR3 DNA sequence: TGTGCCAGCAGTTTATTTGCGGGAGGCGACAATGAGCAGTTCTTC. It codes for CASSLFAGGDNEQFF.

This chain links TRBV11-2 with TRBJ2-5, with 7 bases identical to TRBD2. The CDR3 loop spans 18 amino acids. CDR1 is SGHAT and CDR2 is FQNNGV in the germline V gene. Germline trimming cut 1 base from V and 5 bases from J; bases unmatched to any gene: 16. The CDR3 coding sequence is TGTGCCAGCAGCTTAGCTTTTCTAGCGGACCAAGGATTGGAGACCCAGTACTTC. Encoded protein: CASSLAFLADQGLETQYF. Full variable domain (rest looked up from reference TRBV11-2 and TRBJ2-5): EAGVAQSPRYKIIEKRQSVAFWCNPISGHATLYWYQQILGQGPKLLIQFQNNGVVDDSQLPKDRFSAERLKGVDSTLKIQPAKLEDSAVYLCASSLAFLADQGLETQYFGPGTRLLVL.

This chain links TRBV12-3 or TRBV12-4 with TRBJ2-1; D gene ambiguous. This CDR3 has 12 amino acids. V lost 4 bases to trimming and J lost 6 bases, with 7 bases between them. The CDR3 region is CASSSRFNEQFF. The CDR3 DNA reads TGTGCCAGCAGTTCGCGATTCAATGAGCAGTTCTTC.

The chain recombines TRBV7-9 with TRBJ2-5; 13 positions match TRBD2. Germline CDR1 and CDR2: SEHNR and FQNEAQ (reference sequence). The V and J ends lost 4 bases and 5 bases, in that order; junction bases with no gene match: 10. This CDR3 is built from 17 residues. The CDR3 protein is CASSSGLAGDKRETQYF. CDR3 DNA sequence: TGTGCCAGCAGCTCTGGACTAGCGGGAGATAAAAGGGAGACCCAGTACTTC. The complete variable domain, with remaining parts taken from reference TRBV7-9 and TRBJ2-5, reads DTGVSQNPRHKITKRGQNVTFRCDPISEHNRLYWYRQTLGQGPEFLTYFQNEAQLEKSRLLSDRFSAERPKGSFSTLEIQRTEQGDSAMYLCASSSGLAGDKRETQYFGPGTRLLVL.

The gene calls are TRBV10-3 and TRBJ1-5; a weak D match, TRBD1 (6 bases). Between the trimmed V and J ends, which lost 8 bases and 8 bases, there was a span of 13 bases. This CDR3 has 12 residues. Germline values: CDR1 ENHRY, CDR2 SYGVKD. This chain's CDR3 is CAIGGMGEPQHF. The CDR3, as DNA: TGTGCCATCGGGGGCATGGGTGAGCCCCAGCATTTT.

The V gene is TRBV6-5, the J gene TRBJ2-1; 7 bases fit TRBD1. Germline V gives CDR1 MNHEY, CDR2 SVGAGI. The junction had 9 bases not matched to a gene; V was cut back by 3 bases and J by 4 bases. CDR3 length equals 16 residues. The CDR3 region is CASSYSWDSTYNEQFF. DNA for the CDR3: TGTGCCAGCAGTTATAGTTGGGACAGTACGTACAATGAGCAGTTCTTC.

The chain links TRBV29-1 to TRBJ2-5, with a tentative D call TRBD2 (6 bases). This CDR3 spans 13 amino acids. The germline CDR1 and CDR2 sequences are SQVTM and ANQGSEA. The V gene lost 6 bases and the J gene lost 1 base, with 12 bases spanning the gap. This CDR3 reads CSVVLASQETQYF. The DNA of the CDR3 is TGCAGCGTCGTTCTAGCGTCCCAAGAGACCCAGTACTTC.

The chain joins TRBV7-9 to TRBJ2-7, with D possibly matching TRBD1 (6 bases). The CDR3 contains 15 residues. The V end lost 5 bases, the J end lost 6 bases, and 20 bases lay between the germline ends. Germline assignment: CDR1 SEHNR and CDR2 FQNEAQ (reference sequence). In nucleotides, the CDR3 is TGTGCCAGCAGCCGTCCTTTACAGGGTGCGGGCGAGCAGTACTTC. Translation gives CASSRPLQGAGEQYF.

The chain has TRBV21-1 and TRBJ1-2; the tabulated D call, TRBD1, remains unverified against the DNA. TRBV21-1 is a documented pseudogene. The CDR3 has 16 residues. The CDR3 DNA sequence: TGTGCCAGCGACCTTAAAGGGGCAGGGGGCAGCTATGGCTACACCTTC. Amino acid sequence: CASDLKGAGGSYGYTF.

The chain recombines TRBV9 with TRBJ2-1; D perhaps matches TRBD2 (5 bases). CDR3 length: 15 amino acids. Germline V CDR1 and CDR2: SGDLS, YYNGEE. V shed 1 base and J shed 0 bases, with 8 bases lying between them. The CDR3, as DNA: TGTGCCAGCAGCGTACTGGGGAGCTCCTACAATGAGCAGTTCTTC. Protein: CASSVLGSSYNEQFF.

The chain is built from TRBV30 and TRBJ1-3; 10 bases fit TRBD1. CDR1 and CDR2 from the germline V gene are GTSNPN and SVGIG (reference sequence). With 3 bases clipped from V and 8 bases from J, the junction kept 7 bases outside the gene matches. CDR3 length equals 14 residues. DNA for the CDR3: TGTGCCTGGAGGGTGACAGGGGGCGCTGACACCATATATTTT. This translates into CAWRVTGGADTIYF.

This clone was counted ten times or more. The chain joins TRBV19 to TRBJ1-5; D possibly corresponds to TRBD1 (6 bases). This CDR3 has 16 amino acids. Per the germline V gene, CDR1 is LNHDA and CDR2 is SQIVND (reference sequence). The V and J ends lost 4 bases and 2 bases respectively, with 15 bases between them. The CDR3 DNA reads as TGTGCCAGTAGTACTCAATCAGGGGACGGCAATCAGCCCCAGCATTTT. Its protein product is CASSTQSGDGNQPQHF.

This clone has just a few counts. The chain joins TRBV5-1 to TRBJ2-3; D call uncertain. Trimming shortened V by 3 bases and J by 5 bases, and 13 bases separated the two germline ends. There are 14 residues in the CDR3. Looked up from germline, CDR1 is SGHRS and CDR2 is YFSETQ. The CDR3 loop is CASSSGDAIDTQYF. The CDR3 bases are TGCGCCAGCAGCTCTGGAGATGCTATAGATACGCAGTATTTT.

This clone was observed a few times. This rearrangement joins TRBV5-6 to TRBJ1-5, with 9 bases lining up with TRBD1. This CDR3 contains 16 residues. CDR1 SGHDT and CDR2 YYEEEE come from the germline V gene. The J segment lost 5 bases and the V segment lost 4 bases, leaving 10 bases of the junction unmatched. DNA of the CDR3: TGTGCCAGCAGCAACTCGGGACAGGGTTACCATCAGCCCCAGCATTTT. Translated, it gives CASSNSGQGYHQPQHF.

The rearrangement joins TRBV27 to TRBJ1-5, with 9 nucleotides matching TRBD1. Losses at the gene ends were 3 bases for V and 7 bases for J; bases not matched to a gene: 7. Germline lookup yields CDR1 MNHEY and CDR2 SMNVEV (reference sequence). This CDR3 comprises 15 residues. DNA of the CDR3: TGTGCCAGCAGTTTTAGCACAGGGGGCGGGCAGCCCCAGCATTTT. The encoded protein is CASSFSTGGGQPQHF.

V gene TRBV7-9 combines with J gene TRBJ2-1, with 13 bases matching TRBD2. Unmatched junction bases numbered 10, after V lost 5 bases and J lost 0 bases. Germline CDR1 is SEHNR and CDR2 is FQNEAQ (reference sequence). The CDR3 totals 19 residues. The CDR3 here is CASSRLAGGPSSSYNEQFF. In DNA form, the CDR3 reads TGTGCCAGCAGCCGACTAGCGGGAGGACCTTCGAGCTCCTACAATGAGCAGTTCTTC.

The chain employs TRBV27 and TRBJ1-2; D is possibly TRBD1 (6 bases). The V gene's germline CDR1 is MNHEY and CDR2 SMNVEV (reference sequence). The CDR3 length is 12 residues. V gave up 8 bases and J gave up 4 bases, with 11 bases separating them. The CDR3 protein is CASRDKTYGYTF. The CDR3 coding sequence is TGTGCCAGCCGGGACAAAACCTATGGCTACACCTTC.

This clone was observed a handful of times. CDR3 sequence: CASSGEYTEAFF. CDR3 DNA: TGCGCCAGCAGTGGGGAGTACACTGAAGCTTTCTTT. This chain links TRBV10-2 with TRBJ1-1, with unresolved D. Germline V gene data show CDR1 as WSHSY and CDR2 as SAAADI. V lost 4 bases and J 3 bases, leaving 6 bases between the germline ends. The CDR3 runs to 12 residues.

The V gene is TRBV11-2, the J gene TRBJ2-1; TRBD2 aligns across 7 bases. The J segment lost 7 bases and the V segment lost 1 base, leaving 7 bases of the junction unmatched. CDR1 is SGHAT, CDR2 FQNNGV, per germline. The CDR3 totals 15 residues. CDR3 nucleotides: TGTGCCAGCAGCTTAGTACTAGCGCCGGGGAATGAGCAGTTCTTC. It is translated as CASSLVLAPGNEQFF.

The J gene is TRBJ2-6, the V gene TRBV28; D is unresolved. V lost 5 bases to trimming and J lost 2 bases, with 4 bases between them. The germline CDR1 and CDR2 sequences are MDHEN and SYDVKM. The CDR3 totals 13 residues. CDR3 nucleotides: TGTGCCAGCAGTGCGGCTGGGGCCAACGTCCTGACTTTC. As protein: CASSAAGANVLTF.

The rearrangement uses TRBV5-8 and TRBJ2-1; 10 nucleotides agree with TRBD2. This CDR3 is built from 16 residues. Germline V lookup: CDR1 SGHTS, CDR2 YDEGEE. V gave up 4 bases and J gave up 3 bases; unmatched junction bases: 7. CDR3 DNA sequence: TGTGCCAGCAGCGACCTAGCGGGAGACCTCTACAATGAGCAGTTCTTC. It encodes CASSDLAGDLYNEQFF.

The CDR3 nucleotides are TGTGCCAGCAAGGGACAGGAGTACACTGAAGCTTTCTTT. Residues: CASKGQEYTEAFF. V usage is TRBV5-6 and J usage is TRBJ1-1; 8 bases match TRBD1. Germline loops: CDR1 SGHDT, CDR2 YYEEEE. V was pared by 6 bases and J by 3 bases, with 4 bases of the junction left unmatched. This CDR3 spans 13 amino acids.

The CDR3, as DNA: TGTGCCTGGAGCACGGACTGGAACTATGGCTACACCTTC. It yields the protein CAWSTDWNYGYTF. V usage is TRBV30 and J usage is TRBJ1-2; D remains ambiguous. In germline, CDR1 is GTSNPN, CDR2 SVGIG (reference sequence). The V gene lost 3 bases and the J gene lost 2 bases, with 10 bases spanning the gap. This CDR3 has 13 residues.

The chain carries TRBV29-1 and TRBJ2-7, with D maybe TRBD1 (5 bases). The CDR3 loop spans 10 amino acids. Germline CDR1 and CDR2: SQVTM and ANQGSEA. V lost 5 bases, J lost 6 bases, and 8 bases lay in between. Here the CDR3 reads CSVWGGEQYF. The CDR3 DNA reads as TGCAGCGTTTGGGGCGGCGAGCAGTACTTC.

The chain employs TRBV30 and TRBJ2-1; 11 bases agree with TRBD2. The CDR3 extends over 14 amino acids. The J segment lost 8 bases and the V segment lost 4 bases, leaving 7 bases of the junction unmatched. CDR1 is GTSNPN and CDR2 is SVGIG in the germline V gene (reference sequence). The CDR3 region is CAWNDLAGGDEQFF. The CDR3 bases are TGTGCCTGGAATGATCTAGCGGGAGGCGATGAGCAGTTCTTC.